The source of this T cell receptor beta chain is a study of response to subunit inactivated influenza vaccine. This clonotype has only a few counts. Losses at the gene ends were 1 base for V and 4 bases for J; bases not matched to a gene: 2. Germline CDR1 is MNHEY and CDR2 is SVGAGI. This CDR3 region has 16 residues. One entry per CDR3 protein results from TCRdb running MiXCR on the RT-PCR reads. The table has roughly 570,000 distinct CDR3 sequences, around 13% seen once. This sequence originates from a man in his forties or fifties who received an inactivated influenza vaccine. This sequence joins TRBV6-5 and TRBJ2-2; 11 bases agree with TRBD1. The sample in question was PBMCs from blood, obtained more than 35 days after vaccination. The CDR3 coding sequence is TGTGCCAGCAGTTACTGGGGACAGGGGGTCACCGGGGAGCTGTTTTTT. This translates into CASSYWGQGVTGELFF.